This T cell receptor (beta chain) was recorded in a study of T cell responses to AZD1222 COVID-19 vaccine. This CDR3 contains 13 residues. V lost 3 bases and J lost 6, with 9 bases in between. A remark on this clone: Its target is not known.

Profiling relied on immunoSEQ multiplex PCR, and the TCRdb table lists in-frame clones only, not all of them. The sample has 150,000 to 200,000 clones, 94% seen once. Findings of the study overall: A rise in Spike-specific TCR breadth and depth followed two AZD1222 doses.

The specimen comprised peripheral blood, sampled on day 0 of AZD1222 vaccination. The V and J genes are TRBV12-3 or TRBV12-4 and TRBJ1-5, with D possibly TRBD1 on 5 matching bases. The source is an adult in good health. For the CDR3, the DNA is TGTGCCAGCAGTTTTGGGGACGGTCAGCCCCAGCATTTT. Its protein is CASSFGDGQPQHF.